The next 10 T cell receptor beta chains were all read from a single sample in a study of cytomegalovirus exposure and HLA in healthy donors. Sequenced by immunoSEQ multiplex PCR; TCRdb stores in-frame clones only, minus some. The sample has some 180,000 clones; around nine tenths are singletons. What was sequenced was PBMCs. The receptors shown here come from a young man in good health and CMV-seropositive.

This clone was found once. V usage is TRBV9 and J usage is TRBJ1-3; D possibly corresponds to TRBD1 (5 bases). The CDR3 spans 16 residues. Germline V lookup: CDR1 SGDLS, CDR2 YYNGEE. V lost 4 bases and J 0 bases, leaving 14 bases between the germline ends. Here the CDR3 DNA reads TGTGCCAGCAGCCTCGGGGGATCCAGCTCTGGAAACACCATATATTTT. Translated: CASSLGGSSSGNTIYF.

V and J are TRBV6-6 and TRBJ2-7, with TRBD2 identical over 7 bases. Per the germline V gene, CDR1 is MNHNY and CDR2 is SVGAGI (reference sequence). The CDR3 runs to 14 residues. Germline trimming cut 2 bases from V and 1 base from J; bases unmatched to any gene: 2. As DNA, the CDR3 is TGTGCCAGCAGTTACGGGAGGGTTTCCTACGAGCAGTACTTC. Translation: CASSYGRVSYEQYF.

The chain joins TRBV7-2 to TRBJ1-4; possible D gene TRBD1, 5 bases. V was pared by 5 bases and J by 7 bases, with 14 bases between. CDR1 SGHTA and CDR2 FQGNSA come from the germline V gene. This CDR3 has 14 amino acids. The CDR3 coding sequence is TGTGCCAGCAGCCAGGGACCGCGGGGTGAAAAACTGTTTTTT. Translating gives CASSQGPRGEKLFF.

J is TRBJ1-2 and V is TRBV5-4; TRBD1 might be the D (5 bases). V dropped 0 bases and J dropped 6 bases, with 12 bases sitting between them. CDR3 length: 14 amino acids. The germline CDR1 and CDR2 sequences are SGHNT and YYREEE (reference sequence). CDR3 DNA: TGTGCCAGCAGCTTGGACAGGCTCAAGGATGGCTACACCTTC. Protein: CASSLDRLKDGYTF. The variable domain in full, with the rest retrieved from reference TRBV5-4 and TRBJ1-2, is ETGVTQSPTHLIKTRGQQVTLRCSSQSGHNTVSWYQQALGQGPQFIFQYYREEENGRGNFPPRFSGLQFPNYSSELNVNALELDDSALYLCASSLDRLKDGYTFGSGTRLTVV.

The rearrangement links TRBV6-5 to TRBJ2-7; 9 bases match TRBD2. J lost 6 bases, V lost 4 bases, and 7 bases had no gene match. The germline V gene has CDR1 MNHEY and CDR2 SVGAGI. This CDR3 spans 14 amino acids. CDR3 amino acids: CASSSGSGGREQYF. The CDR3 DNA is TGTGCCAGCAGTTCGGGTAGCGGGGGTCGCGAGCAGTACTTC.

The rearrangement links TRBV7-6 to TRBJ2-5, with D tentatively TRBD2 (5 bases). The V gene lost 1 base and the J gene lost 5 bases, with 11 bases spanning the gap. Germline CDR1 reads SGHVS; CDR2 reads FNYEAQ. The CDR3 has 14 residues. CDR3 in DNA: TGTGCCAGCAGCTTAGGACTTTCGGGGGAGACCCAGTACTTC. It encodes CASSLGLSGETQYF.

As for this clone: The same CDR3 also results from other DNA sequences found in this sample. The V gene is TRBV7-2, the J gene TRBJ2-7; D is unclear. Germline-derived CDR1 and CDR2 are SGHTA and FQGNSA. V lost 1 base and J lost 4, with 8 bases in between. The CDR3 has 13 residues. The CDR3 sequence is CASSLGPSYEQYF. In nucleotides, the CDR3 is TGTGCCAGCAGCTTAGGTCCCTCATACGAGCAGTACTTC.

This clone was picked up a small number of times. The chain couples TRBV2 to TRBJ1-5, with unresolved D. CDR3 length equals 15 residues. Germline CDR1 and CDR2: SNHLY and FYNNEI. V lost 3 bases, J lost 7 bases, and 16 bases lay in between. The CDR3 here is CASSDEGRREQPQHF. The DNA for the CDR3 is TGTGCCAGCAGTGATGAAGGGCGGCGGGAGCAGCCCCAGCATTTT.

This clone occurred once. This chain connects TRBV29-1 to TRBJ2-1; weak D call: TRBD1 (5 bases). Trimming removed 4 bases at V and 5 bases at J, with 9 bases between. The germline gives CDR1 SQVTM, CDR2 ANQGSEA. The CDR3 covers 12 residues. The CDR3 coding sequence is TGCAGCGTTGGTCAGGGTCACAATGAGCAGTTCTTC. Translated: CSVGQGHNEQFF.

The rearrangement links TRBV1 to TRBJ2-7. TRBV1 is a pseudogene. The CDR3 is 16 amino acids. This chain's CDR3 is CTSSQDGRGRLYEQYF. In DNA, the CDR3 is TGCACCAGCAGCCAAGATGGGCGAGGCCGCCTCTACGAGCAGTACTTC.